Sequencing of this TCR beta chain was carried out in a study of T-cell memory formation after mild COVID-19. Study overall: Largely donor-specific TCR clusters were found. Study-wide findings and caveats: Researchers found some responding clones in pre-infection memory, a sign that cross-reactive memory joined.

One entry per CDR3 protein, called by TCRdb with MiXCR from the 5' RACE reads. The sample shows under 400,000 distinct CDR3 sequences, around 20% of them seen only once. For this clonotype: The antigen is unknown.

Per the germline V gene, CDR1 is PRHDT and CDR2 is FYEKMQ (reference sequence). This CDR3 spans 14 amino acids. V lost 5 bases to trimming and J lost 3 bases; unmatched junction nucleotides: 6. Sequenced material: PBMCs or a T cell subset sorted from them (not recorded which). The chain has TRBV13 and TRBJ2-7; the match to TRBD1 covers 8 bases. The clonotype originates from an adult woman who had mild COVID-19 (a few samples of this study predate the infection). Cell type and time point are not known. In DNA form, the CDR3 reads TGTGCCAGCAGCCCAAAGGACAGGGACTACGAGCAGTACTTC. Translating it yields CASSPKDRDYEQYF.